The clone carrying this T cell receptor beta chain was recorded a few times. As yet, its antigen is unknown. Individually, cDNA molecules had unique molecular identifiers attached to them. MiXCR was run by TCRdb on the 5' RACE reads, yielding one entry per CDR3 protein. Here the sample spans tens of thousands of distinct CDR3 sequences, 9.5% to 15% being singletons. The data originate from a study of early T cells in non-severe SARS-CoV-2 infection. As for the study in general: Bulk RNA taken from unsorted whole blood was sequenced, leaving chains unpaired. Points from the study as a whole: VDJdb matches were skewed toward anti-spike CD8 T cell responses.

The CDR3 is 15 residues long. CDR1 is DFQATT and CDR2 is SNEGSKA in the germline V gene (reference sequence). V dropped 5 bases and J dropped 0; count of bases not matched to a gene: 8. Sequenced: whole blood. The receptor's source is an adult who was a healthcare worker with PCR-confirmed SARS-CoV-2 infection or an uninfected control (not recorded which). The V gene is TRBV20-1, the J gene TRBJ2-3, with 7 nucleotides matching TRBD2. In nucleotides, the CDR3 is TGCAGTGCTCCTAATAGCGGGCTTAGCACAGATACGCAGTATTTT. This translates into CSAPNSGLSTDTQYF.